Presented here are 28 T cell receptor beta chains from one specimen sequenced in a study of T cell changes during pregnancy in multiple sclerosis. The assay was immunoSEQ multiplex PCR, and TCRdb's table has in-frame clones only and misses some. The table shows some 62,000 clones, with around 92% occurring only once. Sequencing used peripheral blood, obtained in the second trimester of pregnancy. The receptors come from a female donor in good health, enrolled as a control in a pregnancy study.

This chain connects TRBV19 to TRBJ2-2, with TRBD1 as a possible D gene (6 bases). V was clipped by 3 bases and J by 6 bases, with 8 bases between them. Per germline, CDR1 LNHDA and CDR2 SQIVND (reference sequence). The CDR3 spans 13 residues. The CDR3 loop is CASSIRGSGELFF. CDR3 coding DNA: TGTGCCAGTAGTATTAGGGGGTCCGGGGAGCTGTTTTTT.

The genes are TRBV7-3 and TRBJ2-3; TRBD1 matches 9 bases. The J segment lost 6 bases and the V segment lost 4 bases, leaving 5 bases of the junction unmatched. In germline, CDR1 is SGHTA, CDR2 FQGTGA. The CDR3 totals 14 residues. The CDR3: CASSWGQGFDTQYF. The CDR3 DNA is TGTGCCAGCAGCTGGGGACAGGGTTTTGATACGCAGTATTTT.

The chain is built from TRBV6-6 and TRBJ2-3; TRBD1 is a possible D gene (5 bases). This CDR3 has 14 residues. V gave up 7 bases and J gave up 0 bases, with 11 bases separating them. Germline V CDR1 and CDR2: MNHNY, SVGAGI (reference sequence). The CDR3 DNA is TGTGCCAGCACTTGGGGCCGTAGCACAGATACGCAGTATTTT. Translated: CASTWGRSTDTQYF.

This clone showed up just a few times. The chain recombines TRBV18 with TRBJ2-2; no firm D call. Trimming took off 1 base at V and 8 bases at J, with 5 bases between the two ends. CDR3 size: 12 residues. Germline values: CDR1 KGHSH, CDR2 LQKENI. DNA of the CDR3: TGTGCCAGCTCACCACTACTTGGGGAGCTGTTTTTT. Amino acid sequence: CASSPLLGELFF.

This chain links TRBV5-1 with TRBJ2-3, with a tentative D call TRBD2 (6 bases). This CDR3 region has 14 residues. Germline V gene sequence: CDR1 SGHRS, CDR2 YFSETQ. Trimming removed 6 bases from V and 1 base from J, with 12 bases in between. Written as DNA, the CDR3 is TGCGCCAGCAACCCTGGGGAGGGCACAGATACGCAGTATTTT. This codes for CASNPGEGTDTQYF.

This clone was recorded once. This chain connects TRBV28 to TRBJ1-5, with 10 bases matching TRBD1. Trimming took 4 bases from V and 6 from J; bases not matched to a gene: 3. CDR1 and CDR2 (germline): MDHEN, SYDVKM. The CDR3 totals 14 residues. The CDR3 DNA follows: TGTGCCAGCAGTTGGGACAGGGGCGTTCAGCCCCAGCATTTT. Residues: CASSWDRGVQPQHF.

Only a few counts were recorded for this clone. V and J are TRBV18 and TRBJ2-2; 9 bases fit TRBD1. The germline gives CDR1 KGHSH, CDR2 LQKENI. The CDR3 has 16 amino acids. The ends lost 1 base at V and 6 bases at J; junction bases unmatched: 6. In DNA, the CDR3 is TGTGCCAGCTCACCACTCGCAGGACAGGGGCCCGGGGAGCTGTTTTTT. Encoded protein: CASSPLAGQGPGELFF.

J is TRBJ1-5 and V is TRBV7-3; TRBD1 might be the D (6 bases). Germline V CDR1 and CDR2: SGHTA, FQGTGA. The CDR3 is 13 residues long. Trimming cost V 2 bases and J 5 bases, with 7 bases left between them. In nucleotides, the CDR3 is TGTGCCAGCAGCTTAGGGGGCGATCAGCCCCAGCATTTT. Its protein product is CASSLGGDQPQHF.

The V call is TRBV12-5, the J call TRBJ2-2; 8 nucleotides agree with TRBD2. The CDR3 has 14 residues. Per germline, CDR1 LGHNT and CDR2 FRNRAP. With V trimmed by 6 bases and J by 3 bases, 3 bases remained unmatched. The chain's CDR3 is CASGAGAHTGELFF. CDR3 in DNA: TGTGCTAGTGGAGCGGGAGCCCACACCGGGGAGCTGTTTTTT.

This CDR3 reads CASSSWPDTQYF. The CDR3 nucleotides read TGTGCCAGCAGCTCTTGGCCAGATACGCAGTATTTT. The chain has TRBV7-2 and TRBJ2-3; no firm D call. This CDR3 spans 12 amino acids. Between the trimmed V and J ends, which lost 4 bases and 4 bases, there was a span of 6 bases. Germline CDR1 reads SGHTA; CDR2 reads FQGNSA.

The rearrangement links TRBV13 to TRBJ2-1; possibly TRBD2 for D (5 bases). The CDR3 spans 15 residues. Germline V lookup: CDR1 PRHDT, CDR2 FYEKMQ (reference sequence). Trimming pared 3 bases from V and 4 bases from J, leaving 13 bases between. Written as DNA, the CDR3 is TGTGCCAGCAGCTTGGGGAGAAGCAGATACAATGAGCAGTTCTTC. It specifies CASSLGRSRYNEQFF.

The gene calls are TRBV7-3 and TRBJ2-3; a weak D match, TRBD2 (6 bases). This CDR3 has 14 amino acids. Trimming stripped 1 base from V and 2 bases from J, with 7 bases between. Germline CDR1 reads SGHTA; CDR2 reads FQGTGA. The CDR3 nucleotides read TGTGCCAGCAGCTTAATAGCGGCCACAGATACGCAGTATTTT. Its translation is CASSLIAATDTQYF.

J is TRBJ2-1 and V is TRBV6-1, with a possible D match to TRBD1 (5 bases). The CDR3 covers 12 residues. Germline V CDR1 and CDR2: MNHNS, SASEGT. The germline V and J ends were trimmed by 6 bases and 9 bases, with 12 bases remaining between them. The CDR3 loop reads CASSGHTGEQFF. CDR3 nucleotides: TGTGCCAGCAGCGGACATACGGGTGAGCAGTTCTTC.

The V and J genes are TRBV25-1 and TRBJ1-1; the D is unclear. Trimming took 2 bases from V and 4 from J, leaving 11 bases between them. CDR1 and CDR2 from the germline V gene are MGHDK and SYGVNS. This CDR3 contains 14 residues. CDR3 DNA: TGTGCCAGCAGTGAAAAAGGTGTAGCCACTGAAGCTTTCTTT. Translation: CASSEKGVATEAFF.

This clone has a single count. The V call is TRBV7-3, the J call TRBJ2-5; 8 bases line up with TRBD2. The germline V gene encodes CDR1 SGHTA and CDR2 FQGTGA. The CDR3 is 14 amino acids. Losses at the gene ends were 5 bases for V and 4 bases for J; bases not matched to a gene: 6. The chain's CDR3 is CASSRSAGGETQYF. CDR3 DNA sequence: TGTGCCAGCAGCCGTAGTGCGGGAGGAGAGACCCAGTACTTC.

The chain combines TRBV30 with TRBJ1-4; D unclear. Germline V gives CDR1 GTSNPN, CDR2 SVGIG (reference sequence). V lost 6 bases to trimming and J lost 5 bases, with 16 bases between them. CDR3 length: 14 amino acids. CDR3 region: CACQSGVGNEKLFF. DNA of the CDR3: TGTGCCTGCCAGTCCGGGGTGGGGAATGAAAAACTGTTTTTT.

This clone was seen a single time. The V and J genes are TRBV7-2 and TRBJ2-4; 8 bases are a match to TRBD2. V shed 3 bases, J shed 0 bases, and the junction held 4 bases outside the gene matches. Per the germline V gene, CDR1 is SGHTA and CDR2 is FQGNSA. This CDR3 is built from 16 residues. The CDR3 region has the DNA TGTGCCAGCAGCTTGGCGGGAGGTCTAGCCAAAAACATTCAGTACTTC. Translating gives CASSLAGGLAKNIQYF.

This clone was found a few times. The chain carries TRBV11-2 and TRBJ2-2; 8 bases align to TRBD2. The V and J ends lost 5 bases and 3 bases, in that order; junction bases with no gene match: 11. The V gene's germline CDR1 is SGHAT and CDR2 FQNNGV. CDR3 size: 17 residues. The CDR3: CASSPRSAGADTGELFF. Here the CDR3 DNA reads TGTGCCAGCAGCCCGCGATCAGCGGGAGCGGACACCGGGGAGCTGTTTTTT.

The V gene is TRBV5-8, the J gene TRBJ2-5; tentative D call: TRBD1 (6 bases). The CDR3 runs to 13 residues. Germline V lookup: CDR1 SGHTS, CDR2 YDEGEE. Trimming cost V 7 bases and J 4 bases, with 14 bases left between them. CDR3 sequence: CASPRDIRETQYF. CDR3 nucleotide sequence: TGTGCCAGCCCGAGGGACATAAGAGAGACCCAGTACTTC.

The count of this clone is one. The chain uses TRBV18 and TRBJ2-3; 10 nucleotides agree with TRBD2. The V and J ends lost 0 bases and 4 bases, in that order; junction bases with no gene match: 4. The CDR3 is made up of 16 amino acids. Germline V gives CDR1 KGHSH, CDR2 LQKENI. The CDR3 DNA reads as TGTGCCAGCTCACCACCCGCTAGCGGGGGCGCAGATACGCAGTATTTT. It specifies CASSPPASGGADTQYF. Supplemented by reference TRBV18 and TRBJ2-3, the full variable domain reads NAGVMQNPRHLVRRRGQEARLRCSPMKGHSHVYWYRQLPEEGLKFMVYLQKENIIDESGMPKERFSAEFPKEGPSILRIQQVVRGDSAAYFCASSPPASGGADTQYFGPGTRLTVL.

Details on this clone: Mismatch with germline at one junction end may stem from a read error. The chain recombines TRBV7-9 with TRBJ2-7; 9 bases fit TRBD2. CDR3 length equals 14 residues. Germline values: CDR1 SEHNR, CDR2 FQNEAQ (reference sequence). The CDR3 here is CASSLATGLAGLDF. The DNA for the CDR3 is TGTGCCAGCAGCTTAGCGACAGGGCTAGCGGGGCTAGATTTC.

The rearrangement links TRBV7-2 to TRBJ1-6, with 7 bases identical to TRBD1. After removal of 5 bases from V and 9 bases from J, the junction contained 7 bases not matched to a gene. Germline V gene data show CDR1 as SGHTA and CDR2 as FQGNSA. The CDR3 is made up of 14 amino acids. The CDR3 nucleotides are TGTGCCAGCAGCCACGGACAGGTCGGTTCACCCCTCCACTTT. Its protein is CASSHGQVGSPLHF. Together with reference TRBV7-2 and TRBJ1-6, the CDR3 gives the full variable domain: GAGVSQSPSNKVTEKGKDVELRCDPISGHTALYWYRQSLGQGLEFLIYFQGNSAPDKSGLPSDRFSAERTGGSVSTLTIQRTQQEDSAVYLCASSHGQVGSPLHFGNGTRLTVT.

CDR3 sequence (DNA): TGCGCCAGCAGCTCCAGGGGGCTCTGGCGAGAGACCCAGTACTTC. Its translation: CASSSRGLWRETQYF. The V call is TRBV5-1, the J call TRBJ2-5; 8 bases match TRBD1. CDR1 is SGHRS, CDR2 YFSETQ, per germline. With 3 bases clipped from V and 4 bases from J, the junction kept 8 bases outside the gene matches. The CDR3 is 15 amino acids.

V usage is TRBV19 and J usage is TRBJ2-1; TRBD2 agrees at 15 bases. Per germline, CDR1 LNHDA and CDR2 SQIVND (reference sequence). The V segment lost 4 bases and the J segment 7 bases; nucleotides outside the gene matches: 8. CDR3 length: 17 residues. CDR3 amino acids: CASSRTSGRARWNEQFF. The DNA for the CDR3 is TGTGCCAGTAGTAGGACTAGCGGGAGGGCCAGGTGGAATGAGCAGTTCTTC.

The rearrangement joins TRBV6-5 to TRBJ1-2; 7 bases are shared with TRBD1. CDR3 length: 13 residues. Looked up from germline, CDR1 is MNHEY and CDR2 is SVGAGI. V was clipped by 6 bases and J by 2 bases; unmatched bases: 3. CDR3 nucleotide sequence: TGTGCCAGCAGGTGGGACAGAAACTATGGCTACACCTTC. Its translation is CASRWDRNYGYTF.

V gene TRBV29-1 combines with J gene TRBJ1-1; weak D call: TRBD1 (6 bases). The CDR3 covers 15 residues. V dropped 1 base and J dropped 4 bases, with 16 bases sitting between them. Per germline, CDR1 SQVTM and CDR2 ANQGSEA. CDR3 region: CSVEGAGGAATEAFF. The CDR3 region has the DNA TGCAGCGTTGAAGGGGCGGGGGGCGCGGCCACTGAAGCTTTCTTT. The full variable domain, its missing parts supplied by reference TRBV29-1 and TRBJ1-1, is SAVISQKPSRDICQRGTSLTIQCQVDSQVTMMFWYRQQPGQSLTLIATANQGSEATYESGFVIDKFPISRPNLTFSTLTVSNMSPEDSSIYLCSVEGAGGAATEAFFGQGTRLTVV.

This CDR3 reads CASSPHPGTSGSWYF. The CDR3 coding sequence is TGTGCCAGCAGCCCACACCCCGGGACTAGCGGGAGTTGGTACTTC. The V gene is TRBV7-2, the J gene TRBJ2-7; TRBD2 matches at 14 bases. V trimming: 5 bases; J trimming: 12 bases; junction bases outside the gene matches: 12. Germline lookup yields CDR1 SGHTA and CDR2 FQGNSA. The CDR3 is made up of 15 amino acids.

This chain joins TRBV5-1 and TRBJ2-1; 8 bases match TRBD2. The CDR3 extends over 17 amino acids. V lost 2 bases, J lost 1 base, and 8 bases stayed unmatched. The germline gives CDR1 SGHRS, CDR2 YFSETQ. CDR3 in DNA: TGCGCCAGCAGCTTTGGTCGGGGGGGTTTATCCTACAATGAGCAGTTCTTC. Its translation is CASSFGRGGLSYNEQFF. Complete variable domain (other parts from reference TRBV5-1 and TRBJ2-1): KAGVTQTPRYLIKTRGQQVTLSCSPISGHRSVSWYQQTPGQGLQFLFEYFSETQRNKGNFPGRFSGRQFSNSRSEMNVSTLELGDSALYLCASSFGRGGLSYNEQFFGPGTRLTVL.